This T cell receptor beta chain was found in a study of blood T cells in healthy people across ages. The CDR3 length is 15 residues. V was cut by 4 bases and J by 7 bases, with 16 bases left in between. Germline loops: CDR1 SEHNR, CDR2 FQNEAQ (reference sequence). Using a J-beta primer mix together with a sample-barcoded 5' primer, a second PCR was run for roughly 7 to 12 cycles. TCRdb re-called the 5' RACE reads through MiXCR, storing one row per CDR3 protein. The sample has about 800,000 distinct CDR3 sequences, 20% to 25% seen once. Drawing of peripheral blood yielded roughly 10 milliliters from each donor. These data were also filed under a second study, of T cells of mothers and their children.

This sequence joins TRBV7-9 and TRBJ1-4, with D maybe TRBD1 (5 bases). This clonotype was obtained from a boy younger than 18 in good health. The sequenced sample consisted of blood. CDR3 loop: CASSSQGKSSEKLFF. CDR3 DNA sequence: TGTGCCAGCAGCTCCCAGGGAAAGAGTAGTGAAAAACTGTTTTTT.